These 12 T cell receptor beta chains originate from one sample sequenced in a study of human CD8 memory T cell subsets. It was UMI-labeled 5' RACE by which the TCR beta libraries were made. No DNA is given; TCRdb re-called the 5' RACE reads and lists each CDR3 protein once. The sample totals about 18,000 distinct CDR3 sequences; its top ten clones hold less than 5.5%. Input material: CD8+ T cells from PBMCs. These receptors were collected from a human donor in good health.

This chain uses TRBV6-5 with TRBJ2-1; absent DNA, TCRdb's TRBD1 call cannot be checked. The CDR3 sequence is 17 residues long. From germline, CDR1 is MNHEY and CDR2 SVGAGI. The CDR3: CASSYQTRDSSYNEQFF.

The gene calls are TRBV20-1 and TRBJ2-1; TCRdb outputs TRBD2, but without DNA this stays unchecked. Germline-derived CDR1 and CDR2 are DFQATT and SNEGSKA (reference sequence). CDR3 length equals 18 residues. The CDR3 sequence: CSAPWTSGGSSSYNEQFF.

V and J are TRBV5-4 and TRBJ2-1; the D gene TCRdb calls, TRBD1, cannot be checked with no DNA. Germline loops: CDR1 SGHNT, CDR2 YYREEE (reference sequence). This CDR3 spans 14 amino acids. The CDR3 sequence is CASSFSRGWSEQFF.

The chain joins TRBV20-1 to TRBJ1-5; the D gene TCRdb calls, TRBD1, cannot be checked with no DNA. The length of the CDR3 is 16 residues. CDR1 and CDR2 from the germline V gene are DFQATT and SNEGSKA (reference sequence). CDR3 in amino acids: CSARETQGAGNQPQHF.

CDR3 amino acids: CAISESKAGGYTF. The V gene is TRBV10-3, the J gene TRBJ1-2. Germline CDR1 is ENHRY and CDR2 is SYGVKD. The CDR3 has 13 amino acids.

The chain joins TRBV2 to TRBJ2-1; checking the TCRdb D call of TRBD1 is not possible without DNA. Germline CDR1 reads SNHLY; CDR2 reads FYNNEI. The CDR3 runs to 17 residues. This chain's CDR3 is CASSGVIAGADYNEQFF.

This rearrangement joins TRBV28 to TRBJ2-5; TCRdb reports TRBD1, a call that lacks DNA to check it against. Germline CDR1 and CDR2: MDHEN and SYDVKM. This CDR3 contains 15 residues. Here the CDR3 reads CASSLFDRAQETQYF.

The CDR3 region is CASSESRITDTQYF. The chain uses TRBV2 and TRBJ2-3. There are 14 residues in the CDR3. Germline CDR1 SNHLY, CDR2 FYNNEI.

CDR3 in amino acids: CASSLGTGTGFSNQPQHF. J is TRBJ1-5 and V is TRBV28; there is no DNA to check the TCRdb D call of TRBD1. Germline CDR1 is MDHEN and CDR2 is SYDVKM. This CDR3 is 18 amino acids long.

V is TRBV6-5 and J is TRBJ2-5; with no DNA, the TCRdb D assignment of TRBD1 cannot be verified. The CDR3 is 16 amino acids. Germline V gene lookup returns CDR1 MNHEY and CDR2 SVGAGI. This chain's CDR3 is CASSYFGQSGGETQYF.

The rearrangement joins TRBV6-5 to TRBJ2-2; lacking DNA, the TRBD1 call made by TCRdb goes unchecked. There are 16 residues in the CDR3. Germline assignment: CDR1 MNHEY and CDR2 SVGAGI. The CDR3 loop reads CASSKTGEHVTGELFF.

The chain has TRBV27 and TRBJ2-1; TCRdb proposes TRBD1, but this gene call is untestable without DNA. Germline CDR1 is MNHEY and CDR2 is SMNVEV (reference sequence). The CDR3 totals 18 residues. The CDR3 reads CASSLQVLVRGIYNEQFF.